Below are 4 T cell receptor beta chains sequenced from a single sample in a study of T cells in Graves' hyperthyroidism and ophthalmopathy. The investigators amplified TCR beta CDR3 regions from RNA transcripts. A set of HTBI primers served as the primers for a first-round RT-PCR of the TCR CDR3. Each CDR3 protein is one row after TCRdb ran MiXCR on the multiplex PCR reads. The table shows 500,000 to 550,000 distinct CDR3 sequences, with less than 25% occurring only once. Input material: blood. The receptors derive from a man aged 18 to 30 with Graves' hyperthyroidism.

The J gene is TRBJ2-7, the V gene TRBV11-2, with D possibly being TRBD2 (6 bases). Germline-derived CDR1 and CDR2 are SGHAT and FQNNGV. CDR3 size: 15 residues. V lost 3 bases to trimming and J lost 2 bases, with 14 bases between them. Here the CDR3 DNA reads TGTGCCAGCAGCTTCGGATTTGGGGGGACCTACGAGCAGTACTTC. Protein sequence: CASSFGFGGTYEQYF.

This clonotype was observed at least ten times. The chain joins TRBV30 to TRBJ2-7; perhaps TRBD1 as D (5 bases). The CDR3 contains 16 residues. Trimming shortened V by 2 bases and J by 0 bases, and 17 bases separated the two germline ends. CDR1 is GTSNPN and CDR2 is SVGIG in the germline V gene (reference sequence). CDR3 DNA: TGTGCCTGGAGTTTCCCGACAGATCTCCCCTCCTACGAGCAGTACTTC. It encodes CAWSFPTDLPSYEQYF.

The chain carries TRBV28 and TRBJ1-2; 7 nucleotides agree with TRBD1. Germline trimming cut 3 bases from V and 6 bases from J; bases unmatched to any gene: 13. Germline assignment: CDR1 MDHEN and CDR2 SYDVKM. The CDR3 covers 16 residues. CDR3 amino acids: CASSFVIPGQGDGYTF. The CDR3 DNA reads TGTGCCAGCAGTTTTGTGATCCCCGGGCAGGGGGATGGCTACACCTTC.

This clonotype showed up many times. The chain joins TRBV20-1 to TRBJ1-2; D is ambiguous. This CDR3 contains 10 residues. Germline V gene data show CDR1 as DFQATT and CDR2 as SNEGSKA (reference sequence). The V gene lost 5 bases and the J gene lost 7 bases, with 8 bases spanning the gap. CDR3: CSAGMAGYTF. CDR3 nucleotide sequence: TGCAGTGCTGGTATGGCTGGCTACACCTTC.